These T cell receptor beta chains were read from a single sample in a study of blood T cell repertoires in COVID-19. Libraries were prepared by immunoSEQ multiplex PCR; TCRdb keeps only in-frame clonotypes and omits some of them. Among 250,000 or so clones listed, approximately 78% were seen once. Sequencing was carried out using peripheral blood. Receptors originate from a woman younger than 35 with acute or convalescent COVID-19. CDR3s include the opening cysteine and the closing phenylalanine or tryptophan. A D gene is named only where the DNA matches it firmly. Expanded clones are given a class, and other clones once, few, many or no size at all.

v_gene	d_gene	j_gene	abundance	CDR3nt	CDR3aa
TRBV4-3	.	TRBJ1-3	.	TGCGCCAGCAGCCAAGATTTCGGGGAATCTGGAAACACCATATATTTT	CASSQDFGESGNTIYF
TRBV19	TRBD2	TRBJ2-5	.	TGTGCCAGTAGGATTAGCGGGGGCCAAGAGACCCAGTACTTC	CASRISGGQETQYF
TRBV11-2	.	TRBJ1-2	.	TGTGCCAGCAGACCCCTGTCTCCCCGCAGGGGCGAAGAAGGCTACACCTTC	CASRPLSPRRGEEGYTF
TRBV7-9	.	TRBJ2-1	.	TGTGCCAGCACCGCCCAGGGTAACTCCTACAATGAGCAGTTCTTC	CASTAQGNSYNEQFF
TRBV7-9	.	TRBJ1-3	.	TGTGCCAGCAGCCCCGACAGTTTCTCTGGAAACACCATATATTTT	CASSPDSFSGNTIYF
TRBV5-8	TRBD1	TRBJ1-2	.	TGTGCCAGCAGCTTGGTATTAGGTACAGGGGCGGGGAGCTATGGCTACACCTTC	CASSLVLGTGAGSYGYTF
TRBV6-2/TRBV6-3	.	TRBJ1-1	.	TGTGCCAGCAGTTACCAGGGATCTGGCACTGAAGCTTTCTTT	CASSYQGSGTEAFF
TRBV5-4	TRBD2	TRBJ2-1	.	TGTGCCAGCAGCCCTGCACTAGCGGGAGGGCGTGATGAGCAGTTCTTC	CASSPALAGGRDEQFF
TRBV7-3	.	TRBJ2-1	.	TGTGCCAGCAGCCCAACTTCAATAAATGAGCAGTTCTTC	CASSPTSINEQFF
TRBV7-2	TRBD1	TRBJ2-2	.	TGTGCCAGCAGCATAGGGGGCTCCGGGGAGCTGTTTTTT	CASSIGGSGELFF
TRBV9	.	TRBJ2-6	.	TGTGCCAGCAGCGGGGAAGGGAGTACTGGGGCCAACGTCCTGACTTTC	CASSGEGSTGANVLTF
TRBV28	TRBD1	TRBJ1-1	.	TGTGCCAGCAGTACCTCCGGACAGGTGGACACTGAAGCTTTCTTT	CASSTSGQVDTEAFF
TRBV7-2	.	TRBJ2-2	.	TGTGCCAGCAGCCCAGGACAGAGCTTTGGGACCGGGGAGCTGTTTTTT	CASSPGQSFGTGELFF
TRBV6-1	TRBD1	TRBJ2-2	.	TGTGCCAGCAGTGAAGAAGAAGGACTCGGGACAGGTGGGAACACCGGGGAGCTGTTTTTT	CASSEEEGLGTGGNTGELFF
TRBV6-5	.	TRBJ1-2	.	TGTGCCAGCAGTTATCTGACAGTTCTGGGGAACTATGGCTACACCTTC	CASSYLTVLGNYGYTF
TRBV30	TRBD2	TRBJ2-1	.	TGTGCCTGGAGTGTGGGCGGGAGCTACAATGAGCAGTTCTTC	CAWSVGGSYNEQFF
TRBV7-2	TRBD2	TRBJ2-3	few	TGTGCCAGCAGCTTGGGCGGGCTAGCGGGAAGTTGGGCAGATACGCAGTATTTT	CASSLGGLAGSWADTQYF
TRBV15	TRBD2	TRBJ2-1	.	TGTGCCACCAGCACCCTAGCGGGAGGGTACAATGAGCAGTTCTTC	CATSTLAGGYNEQFF
TRBV5-6	.	TRBJ2-7	.	TGTGCCAGCAGCTTGGTACAAAACGAGCAGTACTTC	CASSLVQNEQYF
TRBV5-6	TRBD1	TRBJ1-4	.	TGTGCCAGCAGCGACCTAGGAGGGGGCGATGAAAAACTGTTTTTT	CASSDLGGGDEKLFF
TRBV18	TRBD1	TRBJ2-7	.	TGTGCCAGCTCACAAGGACCGGACAGGGGAGGGACCTACGAGCAGTACTTC	CASSQGPDRGGTYEQYF
TRBV6-5	TRBD1	TRBJ1-6	.	TGTGCCAGCAGTTACTCGACGACAGGGGCGAATTCACCCCTCCACTTT	CASSYSTTGANSPLHF
TRBV25-1	.	TRBJ2-5	once	TGTGCCAGCAGTGAAGACAGAGAGACAGAGACCCAGTACTTC	CASSEDRETETQYF
TRBV11-1	TRBD1	TRBJ1-2	.	TGTGCCAGCAGCTCCCAGGGGGCGCGGGGCTACACCTTC	CASSSQGARGYTF
TRBV3-1/TRBV3-2	TRBD2	TRBJ2-3	.	TGTGCCAGCAGCCCCGGCGCGATTAGCGGGAGTAGAACAGATACGCAGTATTTT	CASSPGAISGSRTDTQYF
TRBV5-1	TRBD1	TRBJ2-5	once	TGCGCCAGCAGAGCAGGGGGCGGGAAGGAGACCCAGTACTTC	CASRAGGGKETQYF
TRBV19	.	TRBJ1-5	.	TGTGCCAGTAGTATGGGGCTGATGAGAAATAGCAATCAGCCCCAGCATTTT	CASSMGLMRNSNQPQHF
TRBV6-2/TRBV6-3	TRBD2	TRBJ2-7	few	TGTGCCAGCAGTTACGGCGGGAGCCTCCGCGAGCAGTACTTC	CASSYGGSLREQYF
TRBV30	TRBD1	TRBJ1-5	.	TGTGCCTGGAGTACAGGGGGCTATGGCAATCAGCCCCAGCATTTT	CAWSTGGYGNQPQHF
TRBV19	TRBD1	TRBJ2-7	few	TGTGCCAGTGCTCCGGGACAGAGCTACGAGCAGTACTTC	CASAPGQSYEQYF
TRBV19	TRBD1	TRBJ1-4	.	TGTGCCAGTACCGTAGGGACAGCAACTAATGAAAAACTGTTTTTT	CASTVGTATNEKLFF
TRBV24-1	TRBD1	TRBJ2-7	.	TGTGCCACCCCGAAAAGAACCGCGGGACAGGGGATCTCCTACGAGCAGTACTTC	CATPKRTAGQGISYEQYF
TRBV7-9	.	TRBJ1-2	.	TGTGCCAGCAGCTTAACAGGGTCGGACTATGGCTACACCTTC	CASSLTGSDYGYTF
TRBV27	.	TRBJ2-2	.	TGTGCCAGCAGAGCAGAGGTGAACACCGGGGAGCTGTTTTTT	CASRAEVNTGELFF
TRBV18	TRBD1	TRBJ1-3	.	TGTGCCAGCTCACCTTCCGGACAGGGTGGAAACACCATATATTTT	CASSPSGQGGNTIYF
TRBV5-1	.	TRBJ1-6	.	TGCGCCAGCAGCGCGGGCCCGAGCTCCTATAATTCACCCCTCCACTTT	CASSAGPSSYNSPLHF
TRBV19	TRBD2	TRBJ2-2	.	TGTGCCAGTAGAGGATTGGGCGGGAGAGGTGGCGGGGAGCTGTTTTTT	CASRGLGGRGGGELFF
TRBV6-1	.	TRBJ2-5	.	TGTGCCAGCAGTTCCCCTCTGTCCTCTGAGACCCAGTACTTC	CASSSPLSSETQYF